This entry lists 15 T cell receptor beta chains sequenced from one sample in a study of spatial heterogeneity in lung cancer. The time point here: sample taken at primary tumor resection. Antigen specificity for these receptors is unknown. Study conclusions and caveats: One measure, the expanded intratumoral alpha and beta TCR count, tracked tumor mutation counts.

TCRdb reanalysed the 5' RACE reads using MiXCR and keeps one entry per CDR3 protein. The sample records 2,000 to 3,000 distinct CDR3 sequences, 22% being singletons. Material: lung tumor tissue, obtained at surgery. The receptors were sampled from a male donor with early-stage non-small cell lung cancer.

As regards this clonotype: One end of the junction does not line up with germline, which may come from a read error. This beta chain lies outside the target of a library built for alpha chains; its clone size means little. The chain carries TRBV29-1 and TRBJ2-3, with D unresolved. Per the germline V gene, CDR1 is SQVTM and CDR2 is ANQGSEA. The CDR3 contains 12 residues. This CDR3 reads CSVEPLRVQANF. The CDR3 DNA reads TGCAGCGTTGAACCGCTTCGAGTGCAGGCGAATTTT.

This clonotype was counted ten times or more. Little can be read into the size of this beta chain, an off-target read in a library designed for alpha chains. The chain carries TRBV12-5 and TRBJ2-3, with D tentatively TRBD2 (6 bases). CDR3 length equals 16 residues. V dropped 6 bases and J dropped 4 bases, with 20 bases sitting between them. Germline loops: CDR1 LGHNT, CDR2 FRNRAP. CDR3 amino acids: CASGLPFPPGADTQYF. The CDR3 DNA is TGTGCTAGTGGCCTTCCCTTCCCCCCGGGGGCAGATACGCAGTATTTT.

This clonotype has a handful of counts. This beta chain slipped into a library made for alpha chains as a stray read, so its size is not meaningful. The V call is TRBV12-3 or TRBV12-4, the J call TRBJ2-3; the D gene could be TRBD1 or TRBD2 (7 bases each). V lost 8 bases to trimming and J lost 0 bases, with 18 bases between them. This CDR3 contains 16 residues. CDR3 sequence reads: CASAPGGGLSTDTQYF. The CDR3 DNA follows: TGTGCCAGCGCTCCAGGGGGGGGTCTTAGCACAGATACGCAGTATTTT.

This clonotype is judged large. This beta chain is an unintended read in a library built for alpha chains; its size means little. CDR3 region: CASSYRGGGKLFF. CDR3 nucleotide sequence: TGTGCCAGCAGTTACAGGGGTGGGGGAAAACTGTTTTTT. The chain couples TRBV6-5 to TRBJ1-4, with D possibly TRBD1 on 5 matching bases. The CDR3 sequence is 13 residues long. Trimming took off 2 bases at V and 10 bases at J, with 11 bases between the two ends. Per germline, CDR1 MNHEY and CDR2 SVGAGI.

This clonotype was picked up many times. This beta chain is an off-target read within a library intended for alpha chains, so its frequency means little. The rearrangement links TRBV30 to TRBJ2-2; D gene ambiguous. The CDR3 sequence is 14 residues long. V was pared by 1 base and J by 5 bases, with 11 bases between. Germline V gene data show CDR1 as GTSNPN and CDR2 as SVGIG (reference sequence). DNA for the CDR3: TGTGCCTGGAGTGCAGGCACGGGTACCGGGGAGCTGTTTTTT. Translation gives CAWSAGTGTGELFF.

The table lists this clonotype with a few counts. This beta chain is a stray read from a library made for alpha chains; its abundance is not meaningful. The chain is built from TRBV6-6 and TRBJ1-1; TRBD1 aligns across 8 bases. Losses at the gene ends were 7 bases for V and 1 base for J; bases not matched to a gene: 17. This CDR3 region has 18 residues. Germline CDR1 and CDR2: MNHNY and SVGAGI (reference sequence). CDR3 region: CASTPSVQGAWGNTEAFF. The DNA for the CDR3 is TGTGCCAGCACCCCGTCGGTCCAGGGGGCATGGGGGAACACTGAAGCTTTCTTT.

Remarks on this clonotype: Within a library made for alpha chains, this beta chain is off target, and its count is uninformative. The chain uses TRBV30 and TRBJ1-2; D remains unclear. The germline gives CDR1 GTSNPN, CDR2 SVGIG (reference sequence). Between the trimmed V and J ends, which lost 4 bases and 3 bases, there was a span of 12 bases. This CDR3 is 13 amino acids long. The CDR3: CAWNPDGYYGYTF. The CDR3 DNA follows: TGTGCCTGGAACCCGGACGGATACTATGGCTACACCTTC.

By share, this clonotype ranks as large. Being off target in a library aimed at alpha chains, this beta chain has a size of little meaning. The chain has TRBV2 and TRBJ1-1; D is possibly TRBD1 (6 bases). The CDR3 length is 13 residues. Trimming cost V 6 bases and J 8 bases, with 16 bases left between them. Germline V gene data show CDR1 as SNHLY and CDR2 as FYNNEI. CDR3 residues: CASRGGGGPEAFF. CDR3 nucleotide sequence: TGTGCCAGCAGGGGTGGAGGGGGGCCCGAAGCTTTCTTT.

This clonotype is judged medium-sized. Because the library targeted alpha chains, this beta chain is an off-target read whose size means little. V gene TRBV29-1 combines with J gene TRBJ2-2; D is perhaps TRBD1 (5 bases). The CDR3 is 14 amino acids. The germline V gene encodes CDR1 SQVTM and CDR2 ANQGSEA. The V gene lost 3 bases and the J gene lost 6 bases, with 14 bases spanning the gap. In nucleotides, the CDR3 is TGCAGCGTTGACGGCCAGGGCGTCTCCGGGGAGCTGTTTTTT. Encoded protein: CSVDGQGVSGELFF.

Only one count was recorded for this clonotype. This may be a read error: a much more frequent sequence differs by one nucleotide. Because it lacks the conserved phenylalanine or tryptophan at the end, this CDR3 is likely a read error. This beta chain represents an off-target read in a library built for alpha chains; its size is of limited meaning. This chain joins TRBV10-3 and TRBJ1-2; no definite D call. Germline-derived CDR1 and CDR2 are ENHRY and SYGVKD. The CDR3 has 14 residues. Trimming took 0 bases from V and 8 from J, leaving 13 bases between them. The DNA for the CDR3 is TGTGCCATCAGTGAGTCCGGCAGTTGGTCGGGCTACACCATC. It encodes CAISESGSWSGYTI.

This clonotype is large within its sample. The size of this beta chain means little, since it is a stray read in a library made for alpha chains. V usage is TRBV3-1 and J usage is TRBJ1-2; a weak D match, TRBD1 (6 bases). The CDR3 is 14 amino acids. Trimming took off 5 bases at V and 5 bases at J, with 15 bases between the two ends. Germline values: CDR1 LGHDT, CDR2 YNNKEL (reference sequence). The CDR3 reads CASSIRTDLYGYTF. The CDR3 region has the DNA TGTGCCAGCAGCATCCGGACAGACTTGTATGGCTACACCTTC.

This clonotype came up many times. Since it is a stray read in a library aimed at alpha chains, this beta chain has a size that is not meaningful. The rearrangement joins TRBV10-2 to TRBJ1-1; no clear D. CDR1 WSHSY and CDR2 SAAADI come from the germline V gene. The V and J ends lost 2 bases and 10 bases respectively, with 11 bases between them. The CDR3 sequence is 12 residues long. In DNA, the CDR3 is TGCGCCAGCAGTGAGAAGGCTCGCCTAGCTTTCTTT. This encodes CASSEKARLAFF.

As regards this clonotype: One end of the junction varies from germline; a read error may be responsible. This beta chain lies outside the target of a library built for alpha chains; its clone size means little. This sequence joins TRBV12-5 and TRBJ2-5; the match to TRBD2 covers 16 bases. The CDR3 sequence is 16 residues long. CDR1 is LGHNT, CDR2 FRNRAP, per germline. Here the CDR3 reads CSSGLTRGLAGGPPYF. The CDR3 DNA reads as TGTTCTAGTGGTTTGACACGGGGACTAGCGGGAGGGCCCCCGTACTTC.

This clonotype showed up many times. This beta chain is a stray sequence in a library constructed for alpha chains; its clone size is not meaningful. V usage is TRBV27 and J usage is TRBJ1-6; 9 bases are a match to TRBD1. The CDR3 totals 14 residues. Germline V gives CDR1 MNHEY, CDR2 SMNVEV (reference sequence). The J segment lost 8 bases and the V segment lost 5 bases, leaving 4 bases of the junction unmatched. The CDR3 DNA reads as TGTGCCAGCAGTAAAGGACAGGGGTATTCACCCCTCCACTTT. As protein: CASSKGQGYSPLHF.

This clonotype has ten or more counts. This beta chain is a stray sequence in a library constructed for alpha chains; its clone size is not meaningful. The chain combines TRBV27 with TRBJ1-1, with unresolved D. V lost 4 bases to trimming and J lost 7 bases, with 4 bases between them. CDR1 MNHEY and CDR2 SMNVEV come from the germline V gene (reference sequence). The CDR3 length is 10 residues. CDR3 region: CASSWYEAFF. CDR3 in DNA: TGTGCCAGCAGTTGGTATGAAGCTTTCTTT.